The rows below give T cell receptor beta chains drawn from one sample of a study of T cells in Graves' hyperthyroidism and ophthalmopathy. TCRdb independently ran MiXCR on the multiplex PCR reads; one entry per CDR3 protein. Of more than 50,000 distinct CDR3 sequences listed, under 70% are singletons. Sequenced: blood. The receptors come from a woman aged 55-69 years with Graves' ophthalmopathy. Each CDR3 is given with its conserved first and last residue. A D gene is named only where the DNA matches it firmly. Rows may omit the clone size; those that give it use once, few, many or a size class.

.	TRBV28	TRBJ2-5	many	CASSLRVLPWTQYF	TGTGCCAGCAGTTTAAGGGTCCTCCCGTGGACCCAGTACTTC
.	TRBV10-3	TRBJ1-1	once	CATKRENTEAFF	TGTGCCACCAAGCGGGAGAACACTGAAGCTTTCTTT
TRBD1	TRBV7-2	TRBJ2-2	many	CASSSTGSGELFF	TGTGCCAGCAGCTCGACAGGGTCTGGGGAGCTGTTTTTT
TRBD1	TRBV19	TRBJ2-1	medium-sized	CASSTGQGADEQFF	TGTGCCAGTAGTACGGGACAGGGGGCGGATGAGCAGTTCTTC
TRBD2	TRBV11-2	TRBJ2-2	many	CASRVGRTNTGELFF	TGTGCCAGCAGGGTCGGGAGGACGAACACCGGGGAGCTGTTTTTT
TRBD1	TRBV7-9	TRBJ2-7	many	CASSLRGRPIYEQYF	TGTGCCAGCAGCCTCAGGGGGCGTCCAATCTACGAGCAGTACTTC
.	TRBV6-1	TRBJ2-7	many	CAIQGGEGDEQYF	TGTGCCATCCAAGGCGGAGAAGGTGACGAGCAGTACTTC
.	TRBV2	TRBJ1-6	.	CASSGEASGSPLHF	TGTGCCAGCAGTGGAGAGGCCAGCGGTTCACCCCTCCACTTT
.	TRBV6-6	TRBJ2-5	.	CASSEDRDIEKYF	TGTGCCAGCAGTGAAGATCGGGACATTGAAAAGTACTTC
.	TRBV29-1	TRBJ2-3	.	CSVDKGLYTDTQYF	TGCAGCGTTGATAAGGGGTTGTACACAGATACGCAGTATTTT
TRBD1	TRBV20-1	TRBJ1-6	.	CSAMTGGGSPLHF	TGCAGTGCTATGACAGGGGGCGGTTCACCCCTCCACTTT
.	TRBV6-1	TRBJ2-3	many	CASRSGLSTDTQYF	TGTGCCAGCAGGTCCGGCCTCAGCACAGATACGCAGTATTTT
.	TRBV6-1	TRBJ1-5	many	CASSEDLYSNQPQHF	TGTGCCAGCAGTGAGGACCTTTATAGCAATCAGCCCCAGCATTTT
.	TRBV5-5	TRBJ1-1	many	CASSSLAGQGNTEAFF	TGTGCCAGCAGCTCCCTGGCGGGCCAGGGGAACACTGAAGCTTTCTTT
.	TRBV27	TRBJ1-2	.	CASSLWGAPGKLNYGYTF	TGTGCCAGCAGTTTATGGGGGGCCCCAGGGAAACTTAACTATGGCTACACCTTC
.	TRBV20-1	TRBJ1-4	.	CSATRGNEKLFF	TGCAGTGCTACTAGGGGGAATGAAAAACTGTTTTTT
TRBD1	TRBV7-8	TRBJ2-2	.	CASSSARTGRELFF	TGTGCCAGCAGCTCCGCCAGGACAGGGAGAGAGCTGTTTTTT
.	TRBV2	TRBJ2-7	.	CASSETSEQYF	TGTGCCAGCAGTGAGACTAGCGAGCAGTACTTC
.	TRBV20-1	TRBJ1-6	.	CSASGRGENRTPLHF	TGCAGTGCTAGTGGGAGGGGGGAAAATCGAACACCCCTCCACTTT
.	TRBV6-4	TRBJ1-1	many	CASSPGRNTEAFF	TGTGCCAGCAGCCCTGGACGTAACACTGAAGCTTTCTTT
.	TRBV3-1	TRBJ1-2	many	CASSQDIRGGGYTF	TGTGCCAGCAGCCAAGATATAAGGGGAGGAGGCTACACCTTC
TRBD1	TRBV3-1	TRBJ2-5	many	CASSRQGRQETQYF	TGTGCCAGCAGCCGACAGGGTAGGCAAGAGACCCAGTACTTC
.	TRBV20-1	TRBJ2-3	.	CSANPPAGDTQYF	TGCAGTGCTAACCCTCCAGCGGGAGATACGCAGTATTTT
TRBD1	TRBV28	TRBJ2-1	few	CASSPPPGGLSSYNEQFF	TGTGCCAGCAGTCCCCCTCCAGGGGGTCTCAGCTCCTACAATGAGCAGTTCTTC